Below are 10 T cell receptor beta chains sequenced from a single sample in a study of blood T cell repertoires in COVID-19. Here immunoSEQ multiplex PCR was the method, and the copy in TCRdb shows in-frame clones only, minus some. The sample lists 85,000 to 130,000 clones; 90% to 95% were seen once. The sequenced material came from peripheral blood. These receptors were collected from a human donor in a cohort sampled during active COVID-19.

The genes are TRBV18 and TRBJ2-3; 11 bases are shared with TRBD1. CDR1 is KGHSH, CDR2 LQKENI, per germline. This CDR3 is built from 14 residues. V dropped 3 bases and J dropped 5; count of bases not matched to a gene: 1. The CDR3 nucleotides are TGTGCCAGCTCACCGGGACAGGGGGGAGATACGCAGTATTTT. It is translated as CASSPGQGGDTQYF.

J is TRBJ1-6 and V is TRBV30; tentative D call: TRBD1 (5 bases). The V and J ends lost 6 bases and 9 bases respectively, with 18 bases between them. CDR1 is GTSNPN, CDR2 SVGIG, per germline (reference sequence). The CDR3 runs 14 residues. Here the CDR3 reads CACATVTGLSPLHF. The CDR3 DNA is TGTGCCTGCGCGACAGTAACCGGGCTTTCACCCCTCCACTTT.

The CDR3 nucleotides are TGCGCCAGCAGCTTGGTACAGGGGGTTATTTATGAGCAGTTCTTC. It encodes CASSLVQGVIYEQFF. This chain joins TRBV5-1 and TRBJ2-1; 8 positions agree with TRBD1. Germline-derived CDR1 and CDR2 are SGHRS and YFSETQ. The ends lost 0 bases at V and 8 bases at J; junction bases unmatched: 7. The CDR3 has 15 residues.

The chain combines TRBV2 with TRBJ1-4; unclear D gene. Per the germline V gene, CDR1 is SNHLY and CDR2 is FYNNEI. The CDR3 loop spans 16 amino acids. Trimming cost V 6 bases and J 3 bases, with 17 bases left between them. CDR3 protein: CASRGREMIANEKLFF. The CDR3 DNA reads TGTGCCAGCAGGGGAAGGGAGATGATAGCTAATGAAAAACTGTTTTTT. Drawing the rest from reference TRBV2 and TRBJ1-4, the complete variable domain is EPEVTQTPSHQVTQMGQEVILRCVPISNHLYFYWYRQILGQKVEFLVSFYNNEISEKSEIFDDQFSVERPDGSNFTLKIRSTKLEDSAMYFCASRGREMIANEKLFFGSGTQLSVL.

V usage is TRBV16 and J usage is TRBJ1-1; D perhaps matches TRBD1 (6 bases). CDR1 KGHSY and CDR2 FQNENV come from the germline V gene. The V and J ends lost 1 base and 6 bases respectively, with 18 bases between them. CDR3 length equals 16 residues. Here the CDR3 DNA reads TGTGCCAGCAGCCAATTCTCGGCAGGGGTTGGGGCTGAAGCTTTCTTT. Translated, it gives CASSQFSAGVGAEAFF.

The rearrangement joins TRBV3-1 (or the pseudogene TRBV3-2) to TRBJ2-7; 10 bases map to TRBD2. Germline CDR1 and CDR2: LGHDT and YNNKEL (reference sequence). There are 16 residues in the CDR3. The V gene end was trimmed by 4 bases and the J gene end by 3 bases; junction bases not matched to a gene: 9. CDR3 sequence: CASSLNIAGGFYEQYF. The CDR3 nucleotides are TGTGCCAGCAGCCTTAATATAGCGGGGGGATTCTACGAGCAGTACTTC.

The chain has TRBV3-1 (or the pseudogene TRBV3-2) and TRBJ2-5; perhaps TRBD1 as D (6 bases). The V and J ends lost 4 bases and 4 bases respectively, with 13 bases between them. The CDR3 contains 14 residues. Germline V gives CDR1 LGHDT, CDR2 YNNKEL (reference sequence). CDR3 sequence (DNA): TGTGCCAGCAGCCTCGACAGGTTCCCAGAGACCCAGTACTTC. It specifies CASSLDRFPETQYF.

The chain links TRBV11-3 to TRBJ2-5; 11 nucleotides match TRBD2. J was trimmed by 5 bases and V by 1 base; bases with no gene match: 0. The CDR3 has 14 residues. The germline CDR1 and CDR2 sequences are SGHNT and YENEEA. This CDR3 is CASSLGLAGETQYF. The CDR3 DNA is TGTGCCAGCAGCTTAGGACTAGCGGGGGAGACCCAGTACTTC.

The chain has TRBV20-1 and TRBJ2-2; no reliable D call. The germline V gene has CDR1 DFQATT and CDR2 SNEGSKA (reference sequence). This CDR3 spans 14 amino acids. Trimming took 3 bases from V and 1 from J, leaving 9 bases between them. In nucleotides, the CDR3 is TGCAGTGCTAGTTTAGCCGGGAACACCGGGGAGCTGTTTTTT. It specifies CSASLAGNTGELFF.

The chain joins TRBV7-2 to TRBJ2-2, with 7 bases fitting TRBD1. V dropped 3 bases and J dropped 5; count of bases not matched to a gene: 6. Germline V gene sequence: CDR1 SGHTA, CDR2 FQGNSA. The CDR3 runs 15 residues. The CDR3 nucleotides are TGTGCCAGCAGCTTTCTGACAGGGCGGACCGGGGAGCTGTTTTTT. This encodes CASSFLTGRTGELFF. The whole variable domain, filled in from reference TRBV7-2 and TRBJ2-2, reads GAGVSQSPSNKVTEKGKDVELRCDPISGHTALYWYRQSLGQGLEFLIYFQGNSAPDKSGLPSDRFSAERTGGSVSTLTIQRTQQEDSAVYLCASSFLTGRTGELFFGEGSRLTVL.